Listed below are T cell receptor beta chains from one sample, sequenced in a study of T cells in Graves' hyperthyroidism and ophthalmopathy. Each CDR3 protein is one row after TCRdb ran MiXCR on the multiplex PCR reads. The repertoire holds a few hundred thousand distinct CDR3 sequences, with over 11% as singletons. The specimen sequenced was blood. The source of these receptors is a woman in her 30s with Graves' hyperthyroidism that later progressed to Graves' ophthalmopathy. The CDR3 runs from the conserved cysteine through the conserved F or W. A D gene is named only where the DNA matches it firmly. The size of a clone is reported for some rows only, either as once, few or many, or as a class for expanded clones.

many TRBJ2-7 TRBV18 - CASSPQRNDRVQYF TGTGCCAGCTCACCCCAGCGGAACGATCGGGTGCAGTACTTC
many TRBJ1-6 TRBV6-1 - CASSPNLWDSPLHF TGTGCCAGCAGTCCCAACTTATGGGATTCACCCCTCCACTTT
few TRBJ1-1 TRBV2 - CASSEVAEAFF TGTGCCAGCAGTGAAGTTGCTGAAGCTTTCTTT
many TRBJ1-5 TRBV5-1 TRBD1 CASSPGTGWGQPQHF TGCGCCAGCAGCCCCGGGACAGGGTGGGGTCAGCCCCAGCATTTT
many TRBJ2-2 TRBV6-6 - CASSYSSREDTGELFF TGTGCCAGCAGTTACTCAAGCAGGGAGGACACCGGGGAGCTGTTTTTT
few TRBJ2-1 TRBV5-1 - CASSLGQGRSEQFF TGCGCCAGCAGCTTGGGTCAGGGCCGATCTGAGCAGTTCTTC
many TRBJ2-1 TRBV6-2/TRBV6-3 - CASSPTENNEQFF TGTGCCAGCAGTCCGACAGAGAACAATGAGCAGTTCTTC
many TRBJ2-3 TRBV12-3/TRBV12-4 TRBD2 CASSQRDHDTDTQYF TGTGCCAGCAGTCAGCGGGACCACGACACAGATACGCAGTATTTT
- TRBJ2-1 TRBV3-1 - CASSHFGQNYEQFF TGTGCCAGCAGCCATTTCGGACAGAACTACGAGCAGTTCTTC
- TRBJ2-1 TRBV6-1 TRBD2 CAIQREGPHNEQFF TGTGCCATTCAACGGGAGGGCCCCCACAATGAGCAGTTCTTC
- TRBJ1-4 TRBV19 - CASSRGRIGNEKLFF TGTGCCAGTAGTAGGGGGAGGATTGGTAATGAAAAACTGTTTTTT
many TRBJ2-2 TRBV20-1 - CSARDRGTGELFF TGCAGTGCTAGAGATAGGGGCACCGGGGAGCTGTTTTTT
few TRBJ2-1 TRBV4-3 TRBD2 CASSQEGTRDNEQFF TGCGCCAGCAGCCAAGAAGGGACTAGGGACAATGAGCAGTTCTTC
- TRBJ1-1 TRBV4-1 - CASRATGITEAFF TGCGCCAGCAGGGCCACAGGGATCACTGAAGCTTTCTTT
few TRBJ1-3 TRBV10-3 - CAISDMWVTGNTIYF TGTGCCATCAGTGATATGTGGGTAACTGGAAACACCATATATTTT
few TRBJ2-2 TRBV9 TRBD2 CASSVGGGLNTGELFF TGTGCCAGCAGCGTAGGGGGGGGGTTGAACACCGGGGAGCTGTTTTTT
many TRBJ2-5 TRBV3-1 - CASSQSGETQYF TGTGCCAGCAGCCAGAGCGGGGAGACCCAGTACTTC
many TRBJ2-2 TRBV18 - CASSPPEGRNTGELFF TGTGCCAGCTCACCACCCGAGGGGAGGAACACCGGGGAGCTGTTTTTT
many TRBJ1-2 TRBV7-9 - CASSQIPGQPYGYTF TGTGCCAGCAGCCAAATTCCCGGACAGCCTTATGGCTACACCTTC
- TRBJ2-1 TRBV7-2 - CASSLLGPLHGEQFF TGTGCCAGCAGCTTACTAGGACCCCTCCATGGTGAGCAGTTCTTC
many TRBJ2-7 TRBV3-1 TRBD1 CASSKPGQGAYEQYF TGTGCCAGCAGCAAACCGGGACAGGGGGCCTACGAGCAGTACTTC
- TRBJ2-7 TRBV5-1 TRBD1 CASSPGTGGVDEQYF TGCGCCAGCAGTCCCGGGACAGGGGGCGTCGACGAGCAGTACTTC
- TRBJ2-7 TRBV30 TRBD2 CATSSGNSYEQYF TGTGCCACCTCCAGCGGGAACTCCTACGAGCAGTACTTC
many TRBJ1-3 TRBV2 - CASKGNTIYF TGTGCCAGCAAAGGGAACACCATATATTTT
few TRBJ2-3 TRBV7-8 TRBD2 CASSLGVSGTDTQYF TGTGCCAGCAGCTTAGGAGTTAGCGGGACAGATACGCAGTATTTT
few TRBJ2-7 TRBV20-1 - CSAISGSRPEQYF TGCAGTGCCATCTCCGGGTCCCGCCCCGAGCAGTACTTC
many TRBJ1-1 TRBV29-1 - CSVGAIGGPNTEAFF TGCAGCGTTGGAGCCATAGGGGGGCCTAACACTGAAGCTTTCTTT
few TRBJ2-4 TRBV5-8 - CASSRPGTDYQAKNIQYF TGTGCCAGCAGCCGTCCCGGGACCGATTACCAAGCCAAAAACATTCAGTACTTC
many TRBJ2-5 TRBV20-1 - CSARETTETQYF TGCAGTGCTAGAGAAACTACAGAGACCCAGTACTTC
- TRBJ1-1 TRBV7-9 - CASSSTPQTAGATEAFF TGTGCCAGCAGCTCGACACCCCAGACAGCGGGGGCAACTGAAGCTTTCTTT
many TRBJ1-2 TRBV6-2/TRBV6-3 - CAIRGVNYGYTF TGTGCCATCAGGGGAGTCAACTATGGCTACACCTTC
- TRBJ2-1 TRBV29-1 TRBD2 CSTAGREGPSSYNEQFF TGCAGCACCGCGGGGCGGGAGGGGCCGAGCTCCTACAATGAGCAGTTCTTC
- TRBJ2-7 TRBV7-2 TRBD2 CASSLSWTSGGYEQYF TGTGCCAGCAGCTTAAGTTGGACTAGCGGAGGCTACGAGCAGTACTTC
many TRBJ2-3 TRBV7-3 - CASSSQGGDTDTQYF TGTGCCAGCAGTTCTCAGGGAGGTGACACAGATACGCAGTATTTT
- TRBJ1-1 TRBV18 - CASSHFGRAFF TGTGCCAGCTCACACTTCGGGAGGGCTTTCTTT
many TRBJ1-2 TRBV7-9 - CASSPRDVNYGYTF TGTGCCAGCAGCCCCAGGGACGTAAACTATGGCTACACCTTC
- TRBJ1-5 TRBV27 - CASSLSGKRNQPQHF TGTGCCAGCAGTTTATCGGGGAAGCGCAATCAGCCCCAGCATTTT
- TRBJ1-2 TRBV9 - CASSAVPHDGYTF TGTGCCAGCAGCGCAGTCCCCCACGACGGCTACACCTTC
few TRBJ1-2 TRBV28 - CASSLYGGGYTF TGTGCCAGCAGTTTATACGGGGGTGGCTACACCTTC
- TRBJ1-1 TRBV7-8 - CASSPGRVGGNFAEAFF TGTGCCAGCAGCCCAGGTAGGGTTGGGGGGAACTTCGCTGAAGCTTTCTTT
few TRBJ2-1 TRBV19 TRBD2 CATTTSFQGEQFF TGTGCCACAACGACTAGCTTTCAGGGTGAGCAGTTCTTC
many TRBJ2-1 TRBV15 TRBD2 CATSSRLAGGNEQFF TGTGCCACCAGCAGCAGACTAGCGGGAGGAAATGAGCAGTTCTTC
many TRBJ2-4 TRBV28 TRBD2 CASSYGLAGGPLAKNIQYF TGTGCCAGCAGTTATGGACTAGCGGGAGGCCCTCTAGCCAAAAACATTCAGTACTTC
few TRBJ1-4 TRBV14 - CASSPMGGREKLFF TGTGCCAGCAGCCCAATGGGTGGGCGTGAAAAACTGTTTTTT
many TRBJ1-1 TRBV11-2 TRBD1 CASRVDRASQAFF TGTGCCAGCAGGGTGGACAGGGCAAGCCAAGCTTTCTTT